A single sample is the source of the 18 T cell receptor beta chains below, sequenced in a study of blood T cells in healthy people across ages. The use of a sample-barcoded 5' primer and a J-beta primer mix characterized a second PCR of about 6 to 12 cycles. TCRdb used MiXCR to reprocess the 5' RACE reads, holding one entry per CDR3 protein. The sample consists of over a million distinct CDR3 sequences, 40% to 50% of them appearing once. The sequenced material came from blood. Source of these receptors: a woman in her fifties or sixties in good health.

This clonotype was counted only a few times. This chain links TRBV12-3 or TRBV12-4 with TRBJ2-5; D may be TRBD2 (6 bases). Trimming stripped 6 bases from V and 7 bases from J, with 12 bases between. The CDR3 sequence is 12 residues long. CDR3 bases: TGTGCCAGCAGGGGAGGAGAGGTGACCCAGTACTTC. Translated, it gives CASRGGEVTQYF.

This clonotype was detected only a few times. The chain combines TRBV28 with TRBJ2-5; 9 nucleotides line up with TRBD1. Germline V gene lookup returns CDR1 MDHEN and CDR2 SYDVKM. This CDR3 contains 16 residues. V dropped 7 bases and J dropped 4; count of bases not matched to a gene: 13. The CDR3 DNA reads as TGTGCCAGCATGTCGCCGGGACAGGGAGGAGGAGAGACCCAGTACTTC. The encoded protein is CASMSPGQGGGETQYF.

The rearrangement links TRBV4-2 to TRBJ1-2, with 8 bases lining up with TRBD1. The V and J ends lost 1 base and 3 bases, in that order; junction bases with no gene match: 10. Germline-derived CDR1 and CDR2 are LGHNA and YNFKEQ. The CDR3 sequence is 17 residues long. Here the CDR3 reads CASSQAGQGAQDYGYTF. The CDR3 region has the DNA TGTGCCAGCAGCCAAGCAGGCCAGGGGGCGCAGGACTATGGCTACACCTTC.

J is TRBJ1-1 and V is TRBV29-1; D not certain. V shed 5 bases and J shed 7 bases, with 20 bases lying between them. In germline, CDR1 is SQVTM, CDR2 ANQGSEA. CDR3 length equals 14 residues. CDR3 loop: CSVSLLLTPFEAFF. In nucleotides, the CDR3 is TGCAGCGTTTCCCTCCTACTTACACCCTTTGAAGCTTTCTTT.

The chain uses TRBV6-2 or TRBV6-3 and TRBJ2-5; D might be TRBD1 or TRBD2, each matching 5 bases. Germline CDR1 reads MNHEY; CDR2 reads SVGEGT. The CDR3 totals 14 residues. V gave up 6 bases and J gave up 7 bases, with 18 bases separating them. CDR3: CASRLTGIGGTQYF. DNA of the CDR3: TGTGCCAGCAGACTAACAGGAATTGGGGGGACCCAGTACTTC.

This clonotype was detected only a few times. The chain uses TRBV9 and TRBJ2-7; possible D gene TRBD2, 5 bases. From germline, CDR1 is SGDLS and CDR2 YYNGEE. This CDR3 contains 15 residues. The germline V and J ends were trimmed by 0 bases and 4 bases, with 14 bases remaining between them. The CDR3 spells CASSVGGSGSYEQYF. CDR3 in DNA: TGTGCCAGCAGCGTAGGAGGGTCGGGGAGTTACGAGCAGTACTTC.

This chain links TRBV18 with TRBJ2-5, with D unresolved. V was clipped by 3 bases and J by 11 bases, with 13 bases between them. This CDR3 contains 12 residues. Germline V CDR1 and CDR2: KGHSH, LQKENI. The CDR3 bases are TGTGCCAGCTCACCTGGTCCGCAGGCTCAGTACTTC. It codes for CASSPGPQAQYF. Combining the CDR3 with reference TRBV18 and TRBJ2-5 gives the whole variable domain NAGVMQNPRHLVRRRGQEARLRCSPMKGHSHVYWYRQLPEEGLKFMVYLQKENIIDESGMPKERFSAEFPKEGPSILRIQQVVRGDSAAYFCASSPGPQAQYFGPGTRLLVL.

A few counts support this clonotype. The genes are TRBV18 and TRBJ1-2, with D unresolved. From germline, CDR1 is KGHSH and CDR2 LQKENI. The CDR3 consists of 15 residues. V was cut by 3 bases and J by 8 bases, with 19 bases left in between. CDR3 bases: TGTGCCAGCTCACCCCCAGCGGGCTCTAATCTCGGCTACACCTTC. Translating gives CASSPPAGSNLGYTF.

The chain links TRBV9 to TRBJ2-7, with 7 bases lining up with TRBD1. CDR1 is SGDLS and CDR2 is YYNGEE in the germline V gene. V lost 3 bases and J lost 3; bases outside the gene matches: 9. CDR3 length: 15 amino acids. The CDR3 region is CASSGEKTGHYEQYF. Here the CDR3 DNA reads TGTGCCAGCAGCGGAGAGAAGACAGGGCACTACGAGCAGTACTTC.

J is TRBJ2-3 and V is TRBV25-1; TRBD1 is a possible D gene (6 bases). The germline V gene has CDR1 MGHDK and CDR2 SYGVNS. The length of the CDR3 is 14 residues. V lost 5 bases and J lost 6, with 15 bases in between. Written as DNA, the CDR3 is TGTGCCAGCAGTAGGGATCAGGGGTCGGATACGCAGTATTTT. It translates to CASSRDQGSDTQYF.

The gene calls are TRBV6-1 and TRBJ2-4, with TRBD1 matching 7 bases. The J call may be mistaken, given a closer DNA end match to TRBJ2-7. CDR3 size: 14 residues. From germline, CDR1 is MNHNS and CDR2 SASEGT. CDR3 residues: CASKKDRSHYEQYF. The CDR3 nucleotides read TGTGCCAGCAAGAAGGACAGGTCCCACTACGAGCAGTACTTC.

V is TRBV4-1 and J is TRBJ1-1; D uncertain. V shed 0 bases and J shed 5 bases, with 10 bases lying between them. CDR3 length: 14 residues. Germline CDR1 MGHRA, CDR2 YSYEKL. DNA for the CDR3: TGCGCCAGCAGCCAAGAAAAAAGGTTTACTGAAGCTTTCTTT. It yields the protein CASSQEKRFTEAFF.

This clonotype was seen only a few times. The chain carries TRBV11-2 and TRBJ2-4; no clear D gene. There are 15 residues in the CDR3. The germline gives CDR1 SGHAT, CDR2 FQNNGV. V lost 1 base and J lost 3, with 10 bases in between. CDR3 sequence: CASSLVSSVKNIQYF. The CDR3 nucleotides read TGTGCCAGCAGCTTAGTTTCGTCGGTCAAAAACATTCAGTACTTC.

The genes are TRBV12-3 or TRBV12-4 and TRBJ2-1; TRBD1 matches 9 bases. Gene TRBJ2-7 matches the end of the DNA better, so the J call may be wrong. The CDR3 runs 15 residues. In DNA form, the CDR3 reads TGTGCCAGCAGTTTAGAACAGGGGGCCTACAATGAGCAGTACTTC. Protein product: CASSLEQGAYNEQYF.

There are a few counts of this clonotype. The J gene is TRBJ2-3, the V gene TRBV7-3; D may be TRBD1 (6 bases). The germline V gene encodes CDR1 SGHTA and CDR2 FQGTGA. V lost 4 bases to trimming and J lost 4 bases, with 9 bases between them. The CDR3 covers 13 residues. The CDR3 is CASSSTGPDTQYF. The CDR3 DNA sequence: TGTGCCAGCAGCTCAACAGGGCCAGATACGCAGTATTTT.

The chain is built from TRBV13 and TRBJ2-7; TRBD2 agrees at 14 bases. After removal of 5 bases from V and 0 bases from J, the junction contained 3 bases not matched to a gene. CDR1 and CDR2 (germline): PRHDT, FYEKMQ (reference sequence). The CDR3 contains 16 residues. The CDR3 sequence: CASSGLAGGHSYEQYF. The CDR3 coding sequence is TGTGCCAGCAGCGGACTAGCGGGAGGACACTCCTACGAGCAGTACTTC.

The V call is TRBV20-1, the J call TRBJ2-3; the D is unclear. Germline CDR1 and CDR2: DFQATT and SNEGSKA (reference sequence). V lost 4 bases and J 1 base, leaving 9 bases between the germline ends. This CDR3 region has 13 residues. The CDR3 spells CSAKRTGTDTQYF. The CDR3 nucleotides read TGCAGTGCTAAAAGGACCGGCACAGATACGCAGTATTTT.

The V call is TRBV29-1, the J call TRBJ1-3, with D unresolved. In germline, CDR1 is SQVTM, CDR2 ANQGSEA. CDR3 length: 12 residues. The ends were cut back, 3 bases at V and 4 bases at J, with 7 bases in the middle. In DNA form, the CDR3 reads TGCAGCGTTGATGGCGGAGGAAACACCATATATTTT. Translating gives CSVDGGGNTIYF.